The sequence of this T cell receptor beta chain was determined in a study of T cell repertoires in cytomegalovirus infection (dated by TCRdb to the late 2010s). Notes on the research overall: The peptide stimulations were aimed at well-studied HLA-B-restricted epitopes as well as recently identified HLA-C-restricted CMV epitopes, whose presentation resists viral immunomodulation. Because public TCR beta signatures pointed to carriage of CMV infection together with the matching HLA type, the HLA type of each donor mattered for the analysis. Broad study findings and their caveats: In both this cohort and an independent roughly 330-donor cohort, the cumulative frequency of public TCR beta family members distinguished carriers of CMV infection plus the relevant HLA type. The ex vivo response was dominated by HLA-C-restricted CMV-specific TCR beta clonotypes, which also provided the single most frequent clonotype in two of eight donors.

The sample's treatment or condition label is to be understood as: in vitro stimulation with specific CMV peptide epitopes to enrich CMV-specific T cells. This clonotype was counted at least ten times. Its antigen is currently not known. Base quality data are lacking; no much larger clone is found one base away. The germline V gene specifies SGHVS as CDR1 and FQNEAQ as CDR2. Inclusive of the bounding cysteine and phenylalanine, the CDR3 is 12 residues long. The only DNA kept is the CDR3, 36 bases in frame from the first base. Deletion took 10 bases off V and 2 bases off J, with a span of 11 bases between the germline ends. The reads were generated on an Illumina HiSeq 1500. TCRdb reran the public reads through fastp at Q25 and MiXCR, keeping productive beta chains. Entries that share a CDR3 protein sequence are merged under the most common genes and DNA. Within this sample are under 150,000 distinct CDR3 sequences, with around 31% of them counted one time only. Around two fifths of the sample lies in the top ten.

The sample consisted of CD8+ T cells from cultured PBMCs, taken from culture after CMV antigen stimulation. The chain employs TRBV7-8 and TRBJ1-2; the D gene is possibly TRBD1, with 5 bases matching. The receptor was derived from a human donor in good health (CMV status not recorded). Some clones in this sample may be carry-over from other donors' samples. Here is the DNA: TGTGCCACTCAGAAGGGGAACTATGGCTACACCTTC. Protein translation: CATQKGNYGYTF.